This TCR beta chain was found in a study of T cell repertoires in cytomegalovirus infection. This clonotype came up many times. In TCRdb, the reads were re-called with MiXCR into one record per CDR3 protein. Of some 240,000 distinct CDR3 sequences listed, about 18% are singletons. The CDR3 has 13 residues. V was shortened by 5 bases and J by 6 bases, with 13 bases between the two germline ends. Germline-derived CDR1 and CDR2 are SGHTA and FQGNSA. The rearrangement uses TRBV7-2 and TRBJ1-1; D is possibly TRBD1 (5 bases). The sample consisted of CD8+ T cells from PBMCs. This receptor was obtained from a human donor in good health (CMV status not recorded). Some clones in this sample may be carry-over from other donors' samples. The CDR3: CASSRWGVPEAFF. The CDR3 region has the DNA TGTGCCAGCAGCCGCTGGGGGGTCCCTGAAGCTTTCTTT. The complete variable domain, with remaining parts taken from reference TRBV7-2 and TRBJ1-1, reads GAGVSQSPSNKVTEKGKDVELRCDPISGHTALYWYRQSLGQGLEFLIYFQGNSAPDKSGLPSDRFSAERTGGSVSTLTIQRTQQEDSAVYLCASSRWGVPEAFFGQGTRLTVV.